This TCR beta chain was captured in a study of shared clonotypes between healthy human individuals. The protocol was immunoSEQ multiplex PCR, while the TCRdb copy is restricted to in-frame clones and leaves out a portion. The sample shows hundreds of thousands of clones, roughly 79% of them seen only once. The CDR3 contains 13 residues. CDR1 and CDR2 from the germline V gene are SNHLY and FYNNEI. V lost 3 bases, J lost 11 bases, and 13 bases lay in between. Sequenced material: PBMCs. J is TRBJ1-4 and V is TRBV2; a weak D match, TRBD1 (6 bases). The receptor was isolated from a middle-aged woman in good health. Some clones in this sample may be carry-over from other donors' samples. The CDR3 reads CASSDELRGKLFF. The CDR3 DNA follows: TGTGCCAGCAGTGACGAACTTAGGGGGAAACTGTTTTTT. The whole variable domain, remainder taken from reference TRBV2 and TRBJ1-4, is EPEVTQTPSHQVTQMGQEVILRCVPISNHLYFYWYRQILGQKVEFLVSFYNNEISEKSEIFDDQFSVERPDGSNFTLKIRSTKLEDSAMYFCASSDELRGKLFFGSGTQLSVL.